These 11 T cell receptor beta chains were all obtained from the same sample, sequenced in a study of monozygotic twins with inflammatory bowel disease. From its re-call of the 5' RACE reads, TCRdb lists each CDR3 protein once, without DNA. Here the sample table reports roughly 330,000 distinct CDR3 sequences. The material sequenced was blood. These receptors all stem from a human donor with ulcerative colitis or Crohn's disease, or a healthy co-twin of an affected twin (not recorded which).

The CDR3 is CASSPQKGATNEKLFF. The chain is built from TRBV7-9 and TRBJ1-4. The CDR3 extends over 16 amino acids. CDR1 is SEHNR, CDR2 FQNEAQ, per germline (reference sequence).

This chain uses TRBV4-1 with TRBJ2-7. CDR1 MGHRA and CDR2 YSYEKL come from the germline V gene. This CDR3 is 15 amino acids long. CDR3 protein: CASSQDDLGSYEQYF.

V usage is TRBV5-1 and J usage is TRBJ2-5; the D call of TRBD1 rests on TCRdb alone, since no DNA is present to check it. The CDR3 spans 14 residues. Germline loops: CDR1 SGHRS, CDR2 YFSETQ. This chain's CDR3 is CASSTGQGRETQYF.

The chain uses TRBV5-6 and TRBJ2-7. CDR1 and CDR2 (germline): SGHDT, YYEEEE. The CDR3 runs to 14 residues. The CDR3 sequence is CASSLVRLSYEQYF.

The rearrangement joins TRBV12-3 or TRBV12-4 to TRBJ1-5; TCRdb returns TRBD1, unconfirmable since there is no DNA. The CDR3 totals 18 residues. Here the CDR3 reads CASSLGRGGFELGQPQHF.

The V gene is TRBV7-6, the J gene TRBJ1-1. There are 15 residues in the CDR3. Germline V gene sequence: CDR1 SGHVS, CDR2 FNYEAQ. The CDR3: CASSAEAGWETEAFF.

The J gene is TRBJ2-5, the V gene TRBV20-1. The germline CDR1 and CDR2 sequences are DFQATT and SNEGSKA (reference sequence). There are 11 residues in the CDR3. CDR3 region: CSAAISETQYF.

This rearrangement joins TRBV5-1 to TRBJ2-7; TCRdb reports TRBD1, a call that lacks DNA to check it against. CDR1 SGHRS and CDR2 YFSETQ come from the germline V gene. This CDR3 is 15 amino acids long. CDR3 residues: CASSWSSGTDYEQYF. Based on the CDR3 plus reference TRBV5-1 and TRBJ2-7, the full variable domain is KAGVTQTPRYLIKTRGQQVTLSCSPISGHRSVSWYQQTPGQGLQFLFEYFSETQRNKGNFPGRFSGRQFSNSRSEMNVSTLELGDSALYLCASSWSSGTDYEQYFGPGTRLTVT.

The rearrangement links TRBV30 to TRBJ1-3; the TRBD1 assignment by TCRdb is unverifiable without DNA. Per the germline V gene, CDR1 is GTSNPN and CDR2 is SVGIG (reference sequence). The CDR3 is 14 residues long. The CDR3: CAGRQGASGNTIYF.

The chain couples TRBV5-1 to TRBJ2-3; the D call from TCRdb, TRBD1, cannot be confirmed without DNA. CDR3 length equals 17 residues. Germline V gene data show CDR1 as SGHRS and CDR2 as YFSETQ. The CDR3 loop is CASSNGATGANTDTQYF.

This chain joins TRBV5-1 and TRBJ1-1; with no DNA, the TCRdb D assignment of TRBD1 cannot be verified. The CDR3 extends over 16 amino acids. Germline values: CDR1 SGHRS, CDR2 YFSETQ. The CDR3 reads CASRTGGRGANTEAFF.